The 12 T cell receptor beta chains given below trace back to one sample, sequenced in a study of cytomegalovirus exposure and HLA in healthy donors. PCR involved 60 Vbeta and 13 Jbeta primers. The data were produced by immunoSEQ multiplex PCR, yet TCRdb's version contains in-frame clones alone and is incomplete. The data show about 190,000 clones, roughly four fifths seen once. Sequencing was done on a sample of PBMCs. These receptors were obtained from a woman younger than 45 in good health and CMV-seropositive.

The rearrangement joins TRBV18 to TRBJ2-7; TRBD1 matches at 11 bases. Germline values: CDR1 KGHSH, CDR2 LQKENI. V dropped 4 bases and J dropped 7; count of bases not matched to a gene: 6. This CDR3 has 14 amino acids. This CDR3 reads CASSRGQGAGEQYF. DNA of the CDR3: TGTGCCAGCTCACGCGGACAGGGGGCCGGGGAGCAGTACTTC.

In this sample, this clone turned up once. This chain links TRBV5-1 with TRBJ2-7, with 9 bases identical to TRBD1. The CDR3 has 16 residues. V gave up 3 bases and J gave up 1 base; unmatched junction bases: 8. Germline values: CDR1 SGHRS, CDR2 YFSETQ. The CDR3 DNA is TGCGCCAGCAGCTCGGGACAGGGCCGGGAATCCTACGAGCAGTACTTC. Translated: CASSSGQGRESYEQYF.

The V and J genes are TRBV10-3 and TRBJ2-7; 7 nucleotides line up with TRBD1. This CDR3 has 13 amino acids. V was clipped by 7 bases and J by 5 bases; unmatched bases: 8. CDR1 and CDR2 (germline): ENHRY, SYGVKD. The CDR3 loop is CAIKGQGENEQYF. DNA of the CDR3: TGTGCCATCAAAGGGCAGGGGGAAAACGAGCAGTACTTC.

This chain joins TRBV20-1 and TRBJ2-5, with a weak D call TRBD2 (5 bases). The end of the DNA is better explained by TRBJ2-7, so the J call may be wrong. This CDR3 is built from 11 residues. Per germline, CDR1 DFQATT and CDR2 SNEGSKA (reference sequence). The CDR3 coding sequence is TGCAGTGCACAACTAGCCTACGAGCAGTACTTC. It codes for CSAQLAYEQYF.

The chain has TRBV4-1 and TRBJ2-3, with TRBD2 identical over 8 bases. CDR1 and CDR2 from the germline V gene are MGHRA and YSYEKL. CDR3 length: 16 residues. The junction had 7 bases not matched to a gene; V was cut back by 1 base and J by 4 bases. CDR3 nucleotide sequence: TGCGCCAGCAGCCAAGTAGCGGGAAAGGGGCCAGATACGCAGTATTTT. Translation: CASSQVAGKGPDTQYF.

This clone was detected a few times. The CDR3 sequence: CASSILGPSTDTQYF. The CDR3 DNA sequence: TGTGCCAGTAGTATATTGGGCCCCAGCACAGATACGCAGTATTTT. The rearrangement joins TRBV19 to TRBJ2-3; no clear D gene. CDR1 is LNHDA and CDR2 is SQIVND in the germline V gene (reference sequence). The germline V and J ends were trimmed by 2 bases and 0 bases, with 9 bases remaining between them. This CDR3 contains 15 residues.

This chain joins TRBV2 and TRBJ2-5, with 13 bases that match TRBD2. The length of the CDR3 is 14 residues. CDR1 is SNHLY and CDR2 is FYNNEI in the germline V gene. After removal of 8 bases from V and 4 bases from J, the junction contained 4 bases not matched to a gene. The CDR3 loop reads CASGLAGEGETQYF. CDR3 nucleotides: TGTGCCAGCGGACTAGCGGGAGAGGGAGAGACCCAGTACTTC.

V gene TRBV9 combines with J gene TRBJ1-1; weak D call: TRBD1 (6 bases). The CDR3 loop spans 14 amino acids. With 4 bases removed from V and 1 base from J, the gap between germline ends came to 11 bases. Germline CDR1 reads SGDLS; CDR2 reads YYNGEE. The CDR3 coding sequence is TGTGCCAGCAGCCCCCGGACAGCGAACACTGAAGCTTTCTTT. Residues: CASSPRTANTEAFF. Together with reference TRBV9 and TRBJ1-1, the CDR3 gives the full variable domain: DSGVTQTPKHLITATGQRVTLRCSPRSGDLSVYWYQQSLDQGLQFLIQYYNGEERAKGNILERFSAQQFPDLHSELNLSSLELGDSALYFCASSPRTANTEAFFGQGTRLTVV.

The rearrangement links TRBV6-1 to TRBJ2-1, with 9 bases fitting TRBD2. The CDR3 length is 15 residues. Germline assignment: CDR1 MNHNS and CDR2 SASEGT. The ends lost 6 bases at V and 5 bases at J; junction bases unmatched: 8. The DNA of the CDR3 is TGTGCCAGCAGGGAAAGGCTAGCGGGGCACAATGAGCAGTTCTTC. Translation gives CASRERLAGHNEQFF.

J is TRBJ1-5 and V is TRBV19; D is perhaps TRBD1 (6 bases). V was trimmed by 8 bases and J by 5 bases, leaving 16 bases between them. Germline CDR1 is LNHDA and CDR2 is SQIVND (reference sequence). The CDR3 is 14 residues long. CDR3 nucleotide sequence: TGTGCCAGTCAAGGACAGACCGGTTATCAGCCCCAGCATTTT. It is translated as CASQGQTGYQPQHF.

This clone was detected once. The gene calls are TRBV5-4 and TRBJ2-7, with 9 bases that match TRBD1. Germline CDR1 is SGHNT and CDR2 is YYREEE (reference sequence). V shed 4 bases and J 1 base; nucleotides not matched to a gene: 6. The CDR3 runs to 15 residues. CDR3 protein: CASSPAGQGSYEQYF. For the CDR3, the DNA is TGTGCCAGCAGCCCGGCGGGACAGGGTTCCTACGAGCAGTACTTC.

This clone was counted between two and nine times. The chain couples TRBV20-1 to TRBJ2-1, with D unresolved. The length of the CDR3 is 9 residues. Between the trimmed V and J ends, which lost 5 bases and 13 bases, there was a span of 9 bases. Germline V gives CDR1 DFQATT, CDR2 SNEGSKA (reference sequence). The CDR3 loop reads CSAEDGQFF. CDR3 nucleotide sequence: TGCAGTGCTGAGGATGGTCAGTTCTTC.